One and the same sample provided the 4 T cell receptor beta chains below, sequenced in a study of cytomegalovirus exposure and HLA in healthy donors. It was with 60 Vbeta and 13 Jbeta primers that the PCR ran. Only in-frame clones appear in the TCRdb table, and some are missing; sequencing was by immunoSEQ multiplex PCR. The sample lists 200,000 or so clones, around 80% seen once, with about 1.7% in the top ten. The sample comprised PBMCs. The origin of the receptors is a man aged 50-59 years in good health and CMV-seronegative.

In the case of this clone: The sample carries other DNA sequences with the same CDR3. The chain is built from TRBV5-1 and TRBJ2-3; 12 bases are a match to TRBD2. The V segment lost 4 bases and the J segment 0 bases; nucleotides outside the gene matches: 3. The germline V gene has CDR1 SGHRS and CDR2 YFSETQ. This CDR3 region has 16 residues. The CDR3 DNA follows: TGCGCCAGCAGCCCTGGACTAGCGGGGAGCACAGATACGCAGTATTTT. This translates into CASSPGLAGSTDTQYF.

The rearrangement joins TRBV7-2 to TRBJ2-1, with TRBD2 matching over 7 bases. The V and J ends lost 1 base and 9 bases, in that order; junction bases with no gene match: 9. The CDR3 totals 15 residues. Germline V gene sequence: CDR1 SGHTA, CDR2 FQGNSA. CDR3 coding DNA: TGTGCCAGCAGCTTAGATAGGTCCGGGGGGAGTGAGCAGTTCTTC. As protein: CASSLDRSGGSEQFF.

This chain uses TRBV29-1 with TRBJ2-7; a possible D gene is TRBD1 (6 bases). The V gene's germline CDR1 is SQVTM and CDR2 ANQGSEA. V was clipped by 6 bases and J by 0 bases, with 12 bases between them. The CDR3 has 13 residues. This CDR3 is CSVAQGTSYEQYF. CDR3 nucleotides: TGCAGCGTCGCCCAGGGGACCTCCTACGAGCAGTACTTC.

Relative to its sample, this clone is medium-sized. This chain joins TRBV6-1 and TRBJ2-7, with 8 bases aligning to TRBD1. Per the germline V gene, CDR1 is MNHNS and CDR2 is SASEGT. The CDR3 is 14 amino acids. Trimming took 5 bases from V and 5 from J; bases not matched to a gene: 8. CDR3: CASSHQTGADEQYF. The CDR3 DNA sequence: TGTGCCAGCAGTCACCAGACAGGGGCTGACGAGCAGTACTTC.